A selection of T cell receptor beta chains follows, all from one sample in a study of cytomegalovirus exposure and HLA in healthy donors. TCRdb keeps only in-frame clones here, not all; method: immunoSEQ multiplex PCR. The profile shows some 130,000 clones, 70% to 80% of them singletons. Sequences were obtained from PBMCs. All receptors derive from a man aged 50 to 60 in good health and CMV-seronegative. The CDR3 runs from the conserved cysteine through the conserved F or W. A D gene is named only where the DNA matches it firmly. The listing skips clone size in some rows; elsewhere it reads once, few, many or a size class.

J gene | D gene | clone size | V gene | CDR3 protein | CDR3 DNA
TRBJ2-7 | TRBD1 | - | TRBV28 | CASSRNRDRGDEQYF | TGTGCCAGCAGCCGCAACCGGGACAGGGGTGACGAGCAGTACTTC
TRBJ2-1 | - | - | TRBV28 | CASSLLREQFF | TGTGCCAGCAGTTTACTGCGGGAGCAGTTCTTC
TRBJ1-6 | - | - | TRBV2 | CASSENRRVRYNSPLHF | TGTGCCAGCAGTGAAAACAGGAGAGTCCGATATAATTCACCCCTCCACTTT
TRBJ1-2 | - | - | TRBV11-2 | CASSLVRANYGYTF | TGTGCCAGCAGCTTAGTGAGGGCCAACTATGGCTACACCTTC
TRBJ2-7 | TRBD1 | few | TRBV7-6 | CASSSGQGAREQYF | TGTGCCAGCAGCTCCGGACAGGGGGCTCGCGAGCAGTACTTC
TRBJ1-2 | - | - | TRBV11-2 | CASSPDSWFYGYTF | TGTGCCAGCAGCCCGGACTCCTGGTTCTATGGCTACACCTTC
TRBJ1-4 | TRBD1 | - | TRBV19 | CASSAGTGFATNEKLFF | TGTGCCAGTAGTGCCGGGACAGGGTTTGCAACTAATGAAAAACTGTTTTTT
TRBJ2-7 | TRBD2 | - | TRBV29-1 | CSVVVLVGLAGGEQYF | TGCAGCGTTGTCGTCTTAGTGGGACTAGCGGGAGGCGAGCAGTACTTC
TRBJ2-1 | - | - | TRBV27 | CASSHRALGGNEQFF | TGTGCCAGCAGTCACCGGGCACTCGGGGGCAATGAGCAGTTCTTC
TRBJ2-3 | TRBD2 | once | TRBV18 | CASSPTSGSTDTQYF | TGTGCCAGCTCACCTACTAGCGGAAGCACAGATACGCAGTATTTT
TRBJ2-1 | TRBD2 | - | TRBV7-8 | CASSGGREGAYNEQFF | TGTGCCAGCAGCGGGGGGAGGGAGGGCGCCTACAATGAGCAGTTCTTC
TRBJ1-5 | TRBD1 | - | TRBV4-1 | CASSHVTGASNQPQHF | TGCGCCAGCAGCCATGTAACAGGGGCTAGCAATCAGCCCCAGCATTTT
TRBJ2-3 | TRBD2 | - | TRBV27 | CASSYRTGGVGTDTQYF | TGTGCCAGCAGTTACCGGACGGGGGGTGTTGGGACAGATACGCAGTATTTT
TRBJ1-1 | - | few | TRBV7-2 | CASSIGQSTEAFF | TGTGCCAGCAGCATCGGACAGAGCACTGAAGCTTTCTTT
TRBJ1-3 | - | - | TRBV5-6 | CASSLGRGNTIYF | TGTGCCAGCAGCTTGGGCAGGGGAAACACCATATATTTT
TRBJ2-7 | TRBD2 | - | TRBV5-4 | CASSLEGSGREQYF | TGTGCCAGCAGCTTGGAGGGATCCGGGAGGGAGCAGTACTTC
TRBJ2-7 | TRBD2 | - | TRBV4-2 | CASSQDSAGVSYEQYF | TGTGCCAGCAGCCAAGATTCGGCGGGAGTGTCCTACGAGCAGTACTTC
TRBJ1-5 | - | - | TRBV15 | CATSRDHGGDSNQPQHF | TGTGCCACCAGCAGAGACCATGGAGGGGATAGCAATCAGCCCCAGCATTTT
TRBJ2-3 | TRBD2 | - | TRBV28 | CASSTSSGDTDTQYF | TGTGCCAGCAGTACCTCTAGCGGGGACACAGATACGCAGTATTTT
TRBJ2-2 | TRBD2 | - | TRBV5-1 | CASSLSGANTGELFF | TGCGCCAGCAGCCTCAGCGGGGCGAACACCGGGGAGCTGTTTTTT
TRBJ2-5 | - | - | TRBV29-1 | CSVEDGAGNLETQYF | TGCAGCGTTGAAGACGGCGCAGGGAATCTTGAGACCCAGTACTTC
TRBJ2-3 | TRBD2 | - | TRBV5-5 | CASSLELAGGTDTQYF | TGTGCCAGCAGCTTGGAACTAGCGGGAGGGACAGATACGCAGTATTTT
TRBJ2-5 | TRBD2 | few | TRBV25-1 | CASSDSGRALETQYF | TGTGCCAGCAGTGATAGCGGGAGGGCCTTGGAGACCCAGTACTTC
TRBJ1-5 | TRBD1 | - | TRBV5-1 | CASSPGQGGQPQHF | TGCGCCAGCAGCCCGGGACAGGGTGGTCAGCCCCAGCATTTT
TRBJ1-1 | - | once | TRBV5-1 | CASSLEAGQMNTEAFF | TGCGCCAGCAGCTTGGAGGCTGGACAGATGAACACTGAAGCTTTCTTT
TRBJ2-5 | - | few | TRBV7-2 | CASSLAGASGETQYF | TGTGCCAGCAGCTTAGCGGGGGCGTCGGGAGAGACCCAGTACTTC
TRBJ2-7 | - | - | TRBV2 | CASTVLDNHYEQYF | TGTGCCAGCACGGTACTGGACAATCACTACGAGCAGTACTTC
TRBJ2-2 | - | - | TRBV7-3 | CASSTSRTGELFF | TGTGCCAGCAGTACTAGCCGGACCGGGGAGCTGTTTTTT
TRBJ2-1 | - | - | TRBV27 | CASSPNEQFF | TGTGCCAGCAGTCCAAATGAGCAGTTCTTC
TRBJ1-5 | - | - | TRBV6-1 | CASSEPPTQHF | TGTGCCAGCAGTGAACCCCCCACCCAGCATTTT
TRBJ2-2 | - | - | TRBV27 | CASSSSGGLFF | TGTGCCAGCAGTTCGAGCGGTGGCCTGTTTTTT
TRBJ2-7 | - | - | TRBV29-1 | CSVQGSYEQYF | TGCAGCGTCCAGGGTTCCTACGAGCAGTACTTC
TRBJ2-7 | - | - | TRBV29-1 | CSVVGGLGVYEQYF | TGCAGCGTTGTGGGAGGATTAGGGGTCTACGAGCAGTACTTC
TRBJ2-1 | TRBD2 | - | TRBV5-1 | CASRSPGTSSYNEQFF | TGCGCCAGCAGATCACCCGGGACTAGCTCCTACAATGAGCAGTTCTTC
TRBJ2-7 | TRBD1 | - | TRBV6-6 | CASRQTGTGVEEQYF | TGTGCCAGCAGGCAGACCGGGACAGGGGTTGAAGAGCAGTACTTC
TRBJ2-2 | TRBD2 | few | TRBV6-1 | CAGAGGRAGELFF | TGTGCCGGGGCGGGAGGTCGTGCCGGGGAGCTGTTTTTT
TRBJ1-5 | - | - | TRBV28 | CASSARTGNQPQHF | TGTGCCAGCAGTGCAAGGACAGGCAATCAGCCCCAGCATTTT